Sequencing of this TCR beta chain was carried out in a study of blood T cell repertoires in COVID-19. At the level of the study: There were acute and convalescent COVID-19 samples, and they came from the United States, Italy and Spain. PBMCs, B-cell-depleted T cells, or T cells were the source of the cDNA or gDNA that made up the material.

This clone was counted a few times. In the authors' methods: Estimation of nucleated cell counts was performed using reference gene primer amplification. Libraries were prepared by immunoSEQ multiplex PCR; TCRdb keeps only in-frame clonotypes and omits some of them. V and J calls and clone size come straight from that table; D and trimming were deduced from the DNA. The sample has about 70,000 clones; roughly 76% are singletons. The V gene lost 3 bases and the J gene lost 4 bases, with 11 bases spanning the gap. CDR1 and CDR2 from the germline V gene are LNHDA and SQIVND (reference sequence). This CDR3 spans 14 amino acids.

This clonotype was obtained from a woman between 65 and 79 years old with acute or convalescent COVID-19. Sequenced: peripheral blood. The rearrangement links TRBV19 to TRBJ2-3; a possible D gene is TRBD2 (5 bases). This CDR3 reads CASSIGSSPDTQYF. The CDR3 DNA sequence: TGTGCCAGTAGTATTGGTTCTAGCCCAGATACGCAGTATTTT.